In its sample, the clone carrying this TCR beta chain is medium-sized. The library was prepared for alpha chains; this beta chain is a stray read, so its frequency means little. The time point: sample taken at primary tumor resection. From tumor, nontumor lung or frozen PBMC, whole RNA was taken unsorted for sequencing. Samples were donated by 72 untreated early-stage non-small cell lung cancer patients. This record comes from a study of spatial heterogeneity in lung cancer. Whole-study context: Alpha-chain detections were consistently fewer than beta-chain detections among the sequences. More than 8.5 raw reads, on average, carried each unique TCR and UMI combination.

The CDR3 is 18 residues long. Per the germline V gene, CDR1 is SQVTM and CDR2 is ANQGSEA. The J segment lost 3 bases and the V segment lost 7 bases, leaving 22 bases of the junction unmatched. On each TCR cDNA molecule, a unique molecular identifier was present. TCRdb ran MiXCR on the 5' RACE reads and lists one entry per CDR3 protein. The repertoire holds some 11,000 distinct CDR3 sequences, around 6.5% seen once, with 28% in the top ten. This chain connects TRBV29-1 to TRBJ2-7; 9 bases agree with TRBD2. The sequences come from PBMCs, collected at surgery. This receptor was obtained from a male donor with early-stage non-small cell lung cancer. CDR3 in amino acids: CSAYAPSGMSGHYYEQYF. CDR3 coding DNA: TGCAGCGCCTACGCCCCTAGCGGGATGTCTGGCCACTACTACGAGCAGTACTTC.